A selection of T cell receptor beta chains follows, all from one sample in a study of blood T cell repertoires in COVID-19. TCRdb's table, derived via immunoSEQ multiplex PCR, lists solely in-frame clones and lacks some. Altogether 200,000 or so clones are present, 65% to 85% being singletons, with the ten largest covering 3% to 3.5%. The specimen sequenced was peripheral blood. These receptors all stem from a woman aged 25 to 39 who had recovered from COVID-19. CDR3s include the opening cysteine and the closing phenylalanine or tryptophan. A D gene is named only where the DNA matches it firmly. Clone size is stated in some rows and not others, as once, few, many or a class when expanded.

V: TRBV4-1
size: NA
J: TRBJ2-5
D: TRBD1
CDR3: CASSQPDRDQETQYF
DNA: TGCGCCAGCAGCCAACCAGACAGGGACCAAGAGACCCAGTACTTC

V: TRBV4-1
size: few
J: TRBJ1-4
D: TRBD1
CDR3: CASSQIRDRGRIPNEKLFF
DNA: TGCGCCAGCAGCCAAATCCGGGACAGGGGGCGGATTCCTAATGAAAAACTGTTTTTT

V: TRBV28
size: NA
J: TRBJ2-2
D: TRBD1
CDR3: CASSLSLPGQGWELFF
DNA: TGTGCCAGCAGTTTATCGCTCCCGGGACAGGGATGGGAGCTGTTTTTT

V: TRBV6-5
size: NA
J: TRBJ1-5
D: NA
CDR3: CASSPDRNQPQHF
DNA: TGTGCCAGCAGTCCTGACAGGAATCAGCCCCAGCATTTT

V: TRBV7-6
size: NA
J: TRBJ1-4
D: TRBD1
CDR3: CASSPGQGRGEKLFF
DNA: TGTGCCAGCAGCCCCGGACAGGGCCGGGGTGAAAAACTGTTTTTT

V: TRBV10-2
size: NA
J: TRBJ2-3
D: NA
CDR3: CASSGQRVDTQYF
DNA: TGCGCCAGCAGTGGGCAGCGGGTCGATACGCAGTATTTT

V: TRBV19
size: once
J: TRBJ1-2
D: NA
CDR3: CASTTLQGGYGYTF
DNA: TGTGCCAGTACCACTCTCCAGGGAGGCTATGGCTACACCTTC

V: TRBV5-1
size: NA
J: TRBJ2-5
D: TRBD2
CDR3: CASSLSGIVAGETQYF
DNA: TGCGCCAGCAGCTTGTCAGGGATTGTAGCGGGAGAGACCCAGTACTTC

V: TRBV23-1
size: once
J: TRBJ2-3
D: NA
CDR3: CAPETQYF
DNA: TGCGCCCCCGAGACGCAGTATTTT

V: TRBV27
size: NA
J: TRBJ2-2
D: NA
CDR3: CASSLWARGPGTGELFF
DNA: TGTGCCAGCAGTTTGTGGGCCCGGGGTCCGGGAACCGGGGAGCTGTTTTTT

V: TRBV7-8
size: NA
J: TRBJ1-5
D: NA
CDR3: CASSLVSQGLQPQHF
DNA: TGTGCCAGCAGCTTAGTGTCGCAGGGACTTCAGCCCCAGCATTTT

V: TRBV28
size: once
J: TRBJ1-1
D: NA
CDR3: CASSPLTDNTEAFF
DNA: TGTGCCAGCAGTCCCCTCACAGACAACACTGAAGCTTTCTTT

V: TRBV27
size: NA
J: TRBJ1-2
D: NA
CDR3: CASSLSNRALHYGYTF
DNA: TGTGCCAGCAGTTTATCGAACAGGGCCCTGCACTATGGCTACACCTTC

V: TRBV4-2
size: NA
J: TRBJ2-7
D: NA
CDR3: CASSQVSRVAGDVVPEQYF
DNA: TGTGCCAGCAGCCAAGTATCTAGGGTGGCAGGGGACGTGGTCCCCGAGCAGTACTTC

V: TRBV5-1
size: once
J: TRBJ2-1
D: TRBD1
CDR3: CASSPGTGPLYEQFF
DNA: TGCGCCAGCAGCCCCGGGACAGGGCCTTTATATGAGCAGTTCTTC

V: TRBV12-3/TRBV12-4
size: NA
J: TRBJ2-3
D: NA
CDR3: CASNFREEDTQYF
DNA: TGTGCCAGTAACTTTAGGGAGGAGGATACGCAGTATTTT

V: TRBV21-1
size: NA
J: TRBJ1-5
D: NA
CDR3: CATSALGPNQPQHF
DNA: TGTGCCACCTCTGCATTGGGGCCGAATCAGCCCCAGCATTTT

V: TRBV4-1
size: NA
J: TRBJ2-1
D: TRBD2
CDR3: CASSRGRGSNEQFF
DNA: TGCGCCAGCAGCCGCGGGAGGGGAAGCAATGAGCAGTTCTTC

V: TRBV24-1
size: NA
J: TRBJ2-5
D: TRBD2
CDR3: CATRPAGEETQYF
DNA: TGTGCCACCAGACCAGCGGGAGAAGAGACCCAGTACTTC

V: TRBV19
size: NA
J: TRBJ2-7
D: NA
CDR3: CASSSSAYEQYF
DNA: TGTGCCAGTAGTAGCTCGGCCTACGAGCAGTACTTC

V: TRBV28
size: NA
J: TRBJ2-4
D: TRBD2
CDR3: CASSPYGDRSGRSNIQYF
DNA: TGTGCCAGCAGTCCCTACGGGGATCGTAGCGGGAGGAGTAACATTCAGTACTTC

V: TRBV7-9
size: NA
J: TRBJ2-5
D: TRBD2
CDR3: CASSLVTAGQETQYF
DNA: TGTGCCAGCAGCCTCGTAACAGCGGGACAAGAGACCCAGTACTTC

V: TRBV7-8
size: NA
J: TRBJ2-7
D: TRBD2
CDR3: CASSLGTSGYYEQYF
DNA: TGTGCCAGCAGCTTAGGGACTAGCGGTTACTACGAGCAGTACTTC

V: TRBV28
size: few
J: TRBJ2-1
D: TRBD2
CDR3: CASQSGTRVNEQFF
DNA: TGTGCCAGCCAGTCCGGGACTAGGGTAAATGAGCAGTTCTTC

V: TRBV6-6
size: NA
J: TRBJ1-5
D: TRBD1
CDR3: CATHEPGQNQPQHF
DNA: TGTGCCACCCATGAACCGGGACAGAATCAGCCCCAGCATTTT

V: TRBV6-1
size: once
J: TRBJ2-1
D: TRBD1
CDR3: CASSESYGQGEYNEQFF
DNA: TGTGCCAGCAGTGAATCTTATGGACAGGGCGAATACAATGAGCAGTTCTTC

V: TRBV4-2
size: NA
J: TRBJ2-3
D: NA
CDR3: CASSQVGGDTQYF
DNA: TGTGCCAGCAGCCAAGTAGGGGGAGATACGCAGTATTTT

V: TRBV3-1/TRBV3-2
size: NA
J: TRBJ1-1
D: NA
CDR3: CASSQEGSGGHTEAFF
DNA: TGTGCCAGCAGCCAAGAAGGTTCGGGAGGCCACACTGAAGCTTTCTTT

V: TRBV2
size: NA
J: TRBJ1-2
D: NA
CDR3: CASSEDFNYGYTF
DNA: TGTGCCAGCAGTGAAGACTTTAACTATGGCTACACCTTC

V: TRBV5-1
size: NA
J: TRBJ1-2
D: NA
CDR3: CASSSSGTTNYGYTF
DNA: TGCGCCAGCAGCTCGTCCGGGACTACTAACTATGGCTACACCTTC

V: TRBV6-5
size: NA
J: TRBJ1-2
D: TRBD1
CDR3: CASSPQGDYGYTF
DNA: TGTGCCAGCAGCCCACAGGGGGACTATGGCTACACCTTC

V: TRBV6-5
size: NA
J: TRBJ1-1
D: NA
CDR3: CASTPQGMVGTEAFF
DNA: TGTGCCAGCACTCCTCAGGGGATGGTGGGGACTGAAGCTTTCTTT